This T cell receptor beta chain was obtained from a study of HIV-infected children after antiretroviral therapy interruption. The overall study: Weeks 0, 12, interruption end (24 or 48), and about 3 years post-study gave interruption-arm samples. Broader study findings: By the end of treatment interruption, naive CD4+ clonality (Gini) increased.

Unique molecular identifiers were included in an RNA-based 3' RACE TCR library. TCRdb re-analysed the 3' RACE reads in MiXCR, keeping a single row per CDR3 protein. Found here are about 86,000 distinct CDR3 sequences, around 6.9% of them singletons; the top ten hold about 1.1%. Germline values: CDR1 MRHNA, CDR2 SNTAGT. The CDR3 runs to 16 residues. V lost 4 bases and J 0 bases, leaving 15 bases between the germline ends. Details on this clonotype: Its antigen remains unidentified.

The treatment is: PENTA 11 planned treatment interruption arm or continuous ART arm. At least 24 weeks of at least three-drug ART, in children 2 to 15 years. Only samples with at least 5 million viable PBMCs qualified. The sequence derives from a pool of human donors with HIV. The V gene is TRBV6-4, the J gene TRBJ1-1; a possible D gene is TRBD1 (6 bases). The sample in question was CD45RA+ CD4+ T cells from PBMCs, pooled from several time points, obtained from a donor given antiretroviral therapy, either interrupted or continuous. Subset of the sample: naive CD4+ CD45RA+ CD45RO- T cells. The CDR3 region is CASSAPPDSLNTEAFF. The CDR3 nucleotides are TGTGCCAGCAGTGCCCCCCCGGACAGTTTGAACACTGAAGCTTTCTTT.